This is a list of T cell receptor beta chains from one sample in a study of PD-1 blockade in classical Hodgkin lymphoma. Here immunoSEQ multiplex PCR was the method, and the copy in TCRdb shows in-frame clones only, minus some. The sample lists over 80,000 clones; roughly 92% were seen once. Source: peripheral blood mononuclear cells (PBMCs), taken at baseline. These receptors came from a human donor with classical Hodgkin lymphoma. Both conserved end residues are part of each CDR3. A D gene is named only where the DNA matches it firmly. Expanded clones get a size class; other rows say once, few or many, or leave the size out.

clone_size	j_call	v_call	d_call	cdr3_aa	cdr3_nt
.	TRBJ2-5	TRBV30	TRBD2	CACLAGGQETQYF	TGTGCCTGTTTAGCGGGGGGGCAAGAGACCCAGTACTTC
.	TRBJ2-1	TRBV14	TRBD2	CASSQEREYNEQFF	TGTGCCAGCAGCCAAGAGCGGGAGTACAATGAGCAGTTCTTC
.	TRBJ1-1	TRBV28	.	CASSYPTVMNTEAFF	TGTGCCAGCAGTTACCCGACGGTCATGAACACTGAAGCTTTCTTT
once	TRBJ2-5	TRBV5-1	.	CASSLGLKETQYF	TGCGCCAGCAGCTTAGGACTCAAAGAGACCCAGTACTTC
.	TRBJ2-7	TRBV6-1	.	CASSELWTAVYEQYF	TGTGCCAGCAGTGAACTCTGGACGGCCGTCTACGAGCAGTACTTC
.	TRBJ1-1	TRBV7-9	.	CASSFTGLNTEAFF	TGTGCCAGCAGCTTTACAGGGCTTAACACTGAAGCTTTCTTT
.	TRBJ1-4	TRBV28	.	CASSAIPGRGELFF	TGTGCCAGCAGTGCGATCCCAGGCCGGGGAGAACTGTTTTTT
once	TRBJ2-7	TRBV30	TRBD2	CAWSVELAGHEQYF	TGTGCCTGGAGTGTAGAACTAGCGGGCCACGAGCAGTACTTC
.	TRBJ2-3	TRBV2	.	CASRDPFTDTQYF	TGTGCCAGCAGGGATCCCTTCACAGATACGCAGTATTTT
.	TRBJ2-7	TRBV7-9	.	CASSSWGQHEQYF	TGTGCCAGCAGCTCATGGGGGCAGCACGAGCAGTACTTC
.	TRBJ2-7	TRBV4-2	.	CASSQERQNPYEQYF	TGTGCCAGCAGCCAAGAACGACAGAACCCCTACGAGCAGTACTTC
.	TRBJ1-4	TRBV7-8	.	CASSFFSSNEKLFF	TGTGCCAGCAGCTTCTTTTCCTCTAATGAAAAACTGTTTTTT
once	TRBJ2-1	TRBV11-2	.	CASSFLNEQFF	TGTGCCAGCAGTTTCCTCAATGAGCAGTTCTTC
.	TRBJ2-3	TRBV7-9	.	CASSPRGDTQYF	TGTGCCAGCAGCCCTCGCGGTGATACGCAGTATTTT
.	TRBJ1-2	TRBV2	.	CASSDARLGDPKSYGYTF	TGTGCCAGCAGTGATGCCCGACTTGGGGATCCCAAAAGCTATGGCTACACCTTC
.	TRBJ1-1	TRBV12-5	.	CASGLVPGTEAFF	TGTGCTAGTGGTTTGGTACCGGGAACTGAAGCTTTCTTT
.	TRBJ2-1	TRBV19	TRBD2	CASSTGLEQFF	TGTGCCAGTAGCACGGGACTAGAGCAGTTCTTC
.	TRBJ2-7	TRBV21-1	.	CASSPTPPRENRLLTYEQYF	TGTGCCAGCAGTCCCACCCCCCCGAGGGAGAACAGGCTCCTAACCTACGAGCAGTACTTC
.	TRBJ2-7	TRBV11-2	.	CASSPRGARPYEQYF	TGTGCCAGCAGCCCCCGCGGGGCCAGGCCCTACGAGCAGTACTTC
few	TRBJ1-5	TRBV27	.	CASSPSGGDQPQHF	TGTGCCAGCAGTCCCTCCGGGGGCGATCAGCCCCAGCATTTT
.	TRBJ2-3	TRBV14	TRBD1	CASSQGQGEPTDTQYF	TGTGCCAGCAGCCAGGGACAGGGAGAACCCACAGATACGCAGTATTTT
.	TRBJ2-1	TRBV28	TRBD2	CASSLVIAGTYNEQFF	TGTGCCAGCAGTTTAGTGATAGCGGGAACCTACAATGAGCAGTTCTTC
.	TRBJ1-3	TRBV6-5	TRBD1	CASSTGVSSGNTIYF	TGTGCCAGCAGTACAGGGGTTTCTTCTGGAAACACCATATATTTT
.	TRBJ1-3	TRBV19	.	CASSISSLTGNTIYF	TGTGCCAGTAGTATTTCGTCCTTGACTGGAAACACCATATATTTT
.	TRBJ2-7	TRBV28	TRBD1	CASFGRGSSYEQYF	TGTGCCAGCTTCGGCAGGGGGAGCTCCTACGAGCAGTACTTC
.	TRBJ2-5	TRBV10-1	TRBD2	CASSEFSGRAQETQYF	TGCGCCAGCAGTGAGTTCAGCGGGAGGGCCCAAGAGACCCAGTACTTC
.	TRBJ2-1	TRBV10-1	TRBD2	CASSGGTSGRYYNEQFF	TGCGCCAGCAGTGGGGGGACTAGCGGGAGGTACTACAATGAGCAGTTCTTC
.	TRBJ2-3	TRBV7-2	.	CASSRALTDTQYF	TGTGCCAGCAGCCGAGCCCTCACAGATACGCAGTATTTT
.	TRBJ2-7	TRBV7-9	.	CASSLESGTYEQYF	TGTGCCAGCAGCTTGGAGTCCGGAACCTACGAGCAGTACTTC
.	TRBJ1-3	TRBV5-4	.	CASSLMGGNTIYF	TGTGCCAGCAGCTTGATGGGGGGAAACACCATATATTTT
.	TRBJ1-2	TRBV19	.	CASSIGAGIYGYTF	TGTGCCAGTAGTATTGGGGCAGGGATCTATGGCTACACCTTC
once	TRBJ2-7	TRBV7-9	TRBD2	CASSSPTSGSSYEQYF	TGTGCCAGCAGCTCGCCGACTAGCGGGAGTTCCTACGAGCAGTACTTC
.	TRBJ2-1	TRBV28	.	CASREGAGYNEQFF	TGTGCCAGCAGGGAGGGGGCGGGATACAATGAGCAGTTCTTC
.	TRBJ1-4	TRBV30	.	CAWSVQGGREKLFF	TGTGCCTGGAGTGTACAGGGAGGGAGGGAAAAACTGTTTTTT
.	TRBJ2-5	TRBV6-1	TRBD1	CASSEFTGQGWETQYF	TGTGCCAGCAGTGAATTTACCGGACAGGGCTGGGAGACCCAGTACTTC
.	TRBJ1-4	TRBV7-9	.	CASSSGDKGLGKLFF	TGTGCCAGCAGCTCAGGGGACAAGGGGTTGGGAAAACTGTTTTTT
.	TRBJ2-7	TRBV7-9	.	CAIIGGPGDIYEQYF	TGTGCCATCATCGGGGGGCCAGGGGATATCTACGAGCAGTACTTC
.	TRBJ1-1	TRBV5-1	.	CASSLGQANTEAFF	TGCGCCAGCAGCTTGGGGCAGGCGAACACTGAAGCTTTCTTT
.	TRBJ2-3	TRBV5-4	.	CASSLLASLTDTQYF	TGTGCCAGCAGCCTCTTGGCTAGTCTCACAGATACGCAGTATTTT
once	TRBJ2-7	TRBV5-6	.	CASSYGTGLYEQYF	TGTGCCAGCAGTTATGGGACGGGTCTCTACGAGCAGTACTTC
.	TRBJ2-1	TRBV13	.	CASSDNGGRDEQFF	TGTGCCAGCAGCGACAACGGGGGGCGGGATGAGCAGTTCTTC
few	TRBJ1-2	TRBV7-9	.	CASSLVEGHGYTF	TGTGCCAGCAGCTTAGTAGAGGGCCATGGCTACACCTTC
.	TRBJ2-2	TRBV6-5	.	CASSRLENTGELFF	TGTGCCAGCAGTCGACTAGAGAACACCGGGGAGCTGTTTTTT
.	TRBJ2-2	TRBV5-4	TRBD2	CASSVVAGANTGELFF	TGTGCCAGCAGCGTGGTAGCGGGAGCTAACACCGGGGAGCTGTTTTTT
.	TRBJ2-7	TRBV28	.	CASSLRFYEQYF	TGTGCCAGCAGTTTGCGGTTCTACGAGCAGTACTTC
.	TRBJ2-3	TRBV5-1	.	CASSLTRGAGAGDTQYF	TGCGCCAGCAGCCTGACCAGGGGTGCCGGGGCAGGAGATACGCAGTATTTT
.	TRBJ1-6	TRBV5-4	.	CASSLRQFSPLHF	TGTGCCAGCAGCTTGCGGCAATTTTCACCCCTCCACTTT
.	TRBJ2-7	TRBV2	TRBD2	CASMGGYNSYEQYF	TGTGCCAGCATGGGGGGGTATAACTCCTACGAGCAGTACTTC
.	TRBJ2-4	TRBV11-2	.	CASSPRLAKNIQYF	TGTGCCAGCAGCCCTAGACTAGCCAAAAACATTCAGTACTTC
.	TRBJ1-2	TRBV18	TRBD1	CASSPLREAGGAYGYTF	TGTGCCAGCTCACCCCTTCGTGAGGCAGGGGGCGCTTATGGCTACACCTTC
once	TRBJ1-4	TRBV19	.	CASSGQRNEKLFF	TGTGCCAGTAGTGGACAGAGAAATGAAAAACTGTTTTTT
.	TRBJ2-1	TRBV12-5	TRBD2	CASGLGLAGGEQFF	TGTGCTAGTGGTTTGGGACTAGCGGGAGGTGAGCAGTTCTTC
.	TRBJ1-2	TRBV15	TRBD1	CATSNLTGEGYGYTF	TGTGCCACCAGTAATCTGACAGGGGAAGGCTATGGCTACACCTTC
.	TRBJ2-7	TRBV27	.	CASSYGGLAEQYF	TGTGCCAGCAGTTATGGGGGTTTGGCTGAGCAGTACTTC
.	TRBJ2-7	TRBV6-4	TRBD2	CAAREAYEQYF	TGTGCCGCCCGGGAGGCCTACGAGCAGTACTTC
.	TRBJ2-2	TRBV5-1	TRBD1	CASSPGQGANTGELFF	TGCGCCAGCAGCCCAGGACAGGGGGCTAACACCGGGGAGCTGTTTTTT
.	TRBJ1-5	TRBV28	TRBD1	CASRPQWTGRQPQHF	TGTGCCAGCAGGCCCCAATGGACAGGGAGGCAGCCCCAGCATTTT